This T cell receptor beta chain was found in a study of molecular identifiers for immune sequencing clone quantification. This clonotype has more than one count but fewer than ten. One end of the junction fails to match germline, which may point to a read error. TCRdb analysed the PCR reads with MiXCR anew, one entry per CDR3 protein. The top ten hold 0.85% of the sample, which has about 640,000 distinct CDR3 sequences, 15% to 20% seen once. CDR3 length: 14 amino acids. Germline values: CDR1 MNHEY, CDR2 SMNVEV (reference sequence). The sequencing input was naive CD8+ T cells from blood, with Jurkat cell RNA spiked in. Indicated subset: FACS-sorted CD8+CD4-CCR7+CD45RA+ naive T cells. This sequence joins TRBV27 and TRBJ1-2; D possibly corresponds to TRBD1 (5 bases). The receptor was derived from a human donor in good health. Some libraries in this study had Jurkat cell RNA spiked in. The CDR3 loop is CASSFQQGNYGYAF. The DNA of the CDR3 is TGTGCCAGCAGTTTCCAGCAGGGAAACTATGGCTACGCCTTC.